This record looks at one T cell receptor (beta chain) sequence and its context. Its antigen is currently unknown. The sample belongs to a study of beta chain features in type 1 diabetes. About the research overall: Summed over all samples, the examined sorted cells came to 107,917,701. Study-wide findings and caveats: HLA influence on TCRB rearrangement stayed unresolved here.

Sequencing targeted expressed TCRB transcripts, as all isolated RNA had been reverse transcribed. Mean read depth for naive, central memory and regulatory T cell samples was 3.5 million or so reads. Generated by immunoSEQ multiplex PCR, the TCRdb table keeps only in-frame clones and is missing some. In the table there are 970,000 or so clones, 15% to 20% of which are singletons. Germline loops: CDR1 LGHNA, CDR2 YNFKEQ. The CDR3 runs 16 residues. V dropped 4 bases and J dropped 9 bases, with 22 bases sitting between them. The TCR was taken from a woman younger than 30 in good health. The source material was naive CD4+ T cells from blood. The chain carries TRBV4-2 and TRBJ2-1, with D tentatively TRBD2 (6 bases). CDR3 coding DNA: TGTGCCAGCAGCCCTTCCCTAGCGAGTATTCGCAGTGAGCAGTTCTTC. Translated: CASSPSLASIRSEQFF.